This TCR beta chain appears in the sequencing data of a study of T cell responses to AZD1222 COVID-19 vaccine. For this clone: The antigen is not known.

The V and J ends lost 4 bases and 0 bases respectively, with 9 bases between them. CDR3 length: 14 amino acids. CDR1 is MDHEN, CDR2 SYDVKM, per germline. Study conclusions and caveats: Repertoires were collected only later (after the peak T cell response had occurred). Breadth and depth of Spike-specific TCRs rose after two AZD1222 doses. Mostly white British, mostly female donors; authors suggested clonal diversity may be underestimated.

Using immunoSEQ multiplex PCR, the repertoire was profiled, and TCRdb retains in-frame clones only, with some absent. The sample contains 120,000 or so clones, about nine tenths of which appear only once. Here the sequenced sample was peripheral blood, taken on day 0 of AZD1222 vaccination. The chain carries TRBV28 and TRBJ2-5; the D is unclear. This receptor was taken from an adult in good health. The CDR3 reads CASSSQAYQETQYF. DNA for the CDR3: TGTGCCAGCAGTTCCCAGGCGTACCAAGAGACCCAGTACTTC.